This T cell receptor beta chain came from a study of OX40 agonist ivuxolimab in advanced cancers. Overall study context: While on treatment, patients had intravenous ivuxolimab at 0.01 to 10 mg/kg every 2 weeks.

Blood specimens came from baseline, cycle 4 day 1, and cycle 7 day 1. This CDR3 is built from 14 residues. CDR1 MNHEY and CDR2 SMNVEV come from the germline V gene (reference sequence). The V gene lost 0 bases and the J gene lost 10 bases, with 12 bases spanning the gap. The study, taken as a whole, reports: Mean expanded clone counts were higher in CD8+ than CD4+ T cells.

On this clone: Its antigen is unknown.

Sequencing was performed with immunoSEQ multiplex PCR; in TCRdb, only in-frame clones are kept and a portion is missing. The sample holds under 85,000 clones, 60% to 80% seen once. This sample comprised CD4+ or CD8+ T cells sorted from blood, obtained in a trial of the OX40 agonist ivuxolimab. The receptor was derived from an adult with an advanced solid tumor such as melanoma, head and neck, liver or kidney cancer. The gene calls are TRBV27 and TRBJ1-4; unclear D gene. The CDR3 bases are TGTGCCAGCAGTTTATCGAGCGGGGAAGGAAAACTGTTTTTT. Translated, it gives CASSLSSGEGKLFF.